What follows are 21 T cell receptor beta chains derived from one specimen sequenced in a study of regulatory T cells in long-lasting Graves disease. The time point denotes: persistent/refractory GD, antithyroid drugs over 5 years with positive TRAb. The TCR library was made from RNA that had been extracted from PBMCs in TRIzol. Sequencing libraries for TCR beta were prepared with iRepertoire HTBI primers and Arm-PCR of CDR3 regions. Via MiXCR, TCRdb re-called the multiplex PCR reads, giving one row per CDR3 protein. The sample lists about 470,000 distinct CDR3 sequences; 20% to 25% were seen once. Here the sequenced sample was peripheral blood mononuclear cells (PBMCs), taken when the disease was refractory, from a patient treated with antithyroid drugs. All receptors come from a female donor with Graves disease.

This clonotype showed up many times. V gene TRBV28 combines with J gene TRBJ1-6; D ambiguous. V shed 3 bases and J shed 7 bases, with 16 bases lying between them. The germline gives CDR1 MDHEN, CDR2 SYDVKM. The CDR3 extends over 16 amino acids. CDR3 amino acids: CASSLKGYLLNSPLHF. DNA for the CDR3: TGTGCCAGCAGTTTGAAGGGTTACCTCCTCAATTCACCCCTCCACTTT.

This chain uses TRBV5-1 with TRBJ2-7; 9 positions match TRBD1. The CDR3 extends over 13 amino acids. The ends lost 4 bases at V and 7 bases at J; junction bases unmatched: 6. Looked up from germline, CDR1 is SGHRS and CDR2 is YFSETQ. As DNA, the CDR3 is TGCGCCAGCAGCGCTGGACAGGGGACGGAGCAGTACTTC. Its protein product is CASSAGQGTEQYF.

This clonotype was picked up many times. The J gene is TRBJ1-4, the V gene TRBV7-9, with 8 positions matching TRBD1. Germline V CDR1 and CDR2: SEHNR, FQNEAQ (reference sequence). The CDR3 runs 17 residues. The V segment lost 4 bases and the J segment 4 bases; nucleotides outside the gene matches: 11. The CDR3 loop reads CASSSPRWTGLNEKLFF. The CDR3, as DNA: TGTGCCAGCAGCTCCCCCCGTTGGACAGGGCTTAATGAAAAACTGTTTTTT.

V gene TRBV5-1 combines with J gene TRBJ2-6, with TRBD2 as a possible D gene (5 bases). The germline V and J ends were trimmed by 4 bases and 4 bases, with 12 bases remaining between them. Germline V gene data show CDR1 as SGHRS and CDR2 as YFSETQ. This CDR3 has 15 amino acids. This chain's CDR3 is CASSPRGLGANVLTF. For the CDR3, the DNA is TGCGCCAGCAGCCCTCGGGGTTTGGGGGCCAACGTCCTGACTTTC.

This clonotype has at least ten counts. The genes are TRBV2 and TRBJ1-5; D possibly corresponds to TRBD1 (6 bases). Germline CDR1 is SNHLY and CDR2 is FYNNEI. The ends were cut back, 3 bases at V and 8 bases at J, with 17 bases in the middle. CDR3 length equals 15 residues. The CDR3 nucleotides read TGTGCCAGCAGTGATTGGGGGCAGGGTGTGGAGCCCCAGCATTTT. Encoded protein: CASSDWGQGVEPQHF. Based on the CDR3 plus reference TRBV2 and TRBJ1-5, the full variable domain is EPEVTQTPSHQVTQMGQEVILRCVPISNHLYFYWYRQILGQKVEFLVSFYNNEISEKSEIFDDQFSVERPDGSNFTLKIRSTKLEDSAMYFCASSDWGQGVEPQHFGDGTRLSIL.

This sequence joins TRBV12-3 or TRBV12-4 and TRBJ2-2; D remains unclear. The CDR3 has 14 amino acids. Between the trimmed V and J ends, which lost 1 base and 7 bases, there was a span of 10 bases. In nucleotides, the CDR3 is TGTGCCAGCAGTTTAGGGGAATTTGGCGGGGAGCTGTTTTTT. Protein sequence: CASSLGEFGGELFF.

This clonotype was counted ten times or more. The V and J genes are TRBV20-1 and TRBJ2-7, with 11 bases fitting TRBD1. CDR1 is DFQATT and CDR2 is SNEGSKA in the germline V gene (reference sequence). V was clipped by 0 bases and J by 4 bases; unmatched bases: 5. The length of the CDR3 is 15 residues. The CDR3 loop is CSARDPGTGGYEQYF. The CDR3 DNA reads as TGCAGTGCTAGAGATCCCGGGACAGGGGGATACGAGCAGTACTTC.

The chain uses TRBV20-1 and TRBJ2-2, with D perhaps matching TRBD1 or TRBD2 (6 bases each). Germline CDR1 reads DFQATT; CDR2 reads SNEGSKA (reference sequence). Trimming shortened V by 6 bases and J by 1 base, and 9 bases separated the two germline ends. The CDR3 has 13 residues. The CDR3 bases are TGCAGTGCGGGGGGACAGAACACCGGGGAGCTGTTTTTT. Protein sequence: CSAGGQNTGELFF.

CDR3 in DNA: TGTGCCAGCAGCTTGCCGGGACAGGGCTACGAGCAGTACTTC. Its translation is CASSLPGQGYEQYF. V gene TRBV11-2 combines with J gene TRBJ2-7, with 9 bases lining up with TRBD1. From germline, CDR1 is SGHAT and CDR2 FQNNGV. The CDR3 spans 14 residues. Losses at the gene ends were 3 bases for V and 3 bases for J; bases not matched to a gene: 3.

This sequence joins TRBV28 and TRBJ2-3; TRBD2 is a possible D gene (6 bases). Germline-derived CDR1 and CDR2 are MDHEN and SYDVKM. The V end was cut by 6 bases, the J end by 0 bases, with 22 bases between. The CDR3 is made up of 18 amino acids. In DNA, the CDR3 is TGTGCCAGCAGCTATACCGACCGGGGGAGAGGGAGCACAGATACGCAGTATTTT. Translation gives CASSYTDRGRGSTDTQYF.

In this sample, this clonotype turned up a few times. This chain joins TRBV5-5 and TRBJ1-1, with a weak D call TRBD1 (5 bases). Trimming stripped 7 bases from V and 5 bases from J, with 18 bases between. The CDR3 contains 14 residues. The germline CDR1 and CDR2 sequences are SGHKS and YYEKEE (reference sequence). The CDR3 protein is CASFKIPGGTEAFF. Here the CDR3 DNA reads TGTGCCAGCTTTAAAATACCCGGGGGTACTGAAGCTTTCTTT.

Concerning this clonotype itself: Possible read error: a much larger clone is one base away. Here the CDR3 omits its conserved ending phenylalanine or tryptophan, so a read error is the likely source. The V gene is TRBV6-1, the J gene TRBJ2-7; no clear D gene. Germline values: CDR1 MNHNS, CDR2 SASEGT. There are 13 residues in the CDR3. Trimming removed 4 bases at V and 9 bases at J, with 16 bases between. In DNA, the CDR3 is TGTGCCAGCAGTGGAGTGCATCTCTATTGGCAGTACCTC. It yields the protein CASSGVHLYWQYL.

This clonotype has a count of ten or more. The rearrangement links TRBV28 to TRBJ1-2; 9 bases agree with TRBD1. There are 14 residues in the CDR3. The V gene end was trimmed by 4 bases and the J gene end by 2 bases; junction bases not matched to a gene: 2. Germline CDR1 MDHEN, CDR2 SYDVKM. For the CDR3, the DNA is TGTGCCAGCAGTTGGGACAGGGAAAACTATGGCTACACCTTC. It encodes CASSWDRENYGYTF.

This clonotype has more than one count but fewer than ten. No conserved phenylalanine or tryptophan is present at the end of the CDR3, so a read error is the likely explanation. J is TRBJ1-6 and V is TRBV28; D is possibly TRBD1 (5 bases). V dropped 6 bases and J dropped 10 bases, with 13 bases sitting between them. Germline V CDR1 and CDR2: MDHEN, SYDVKM. There are 13 residues in the CDR3. CDR3 loop: CASRPRARSPLHS. In DNA form, the CDR3 reads TGTGCCAGCAGGCCCAGGGCTCGGTCACCCCTCCACTCT.

This clonotype was counted at least ten times. The CDR3 here is CASSPKLGQGGPEAFF. Written as DNA, the CDR3 is TGTGCCAGCAGCCCAAAACTAGGACAGGGAGGGCCTGAAGCTTTCTTT. The J gene is TRBJ1-1, the V gene TRBV28, with 8 bases matching TRBD1. V lost 6 bases to trimming and J lost 6 bases; unmatched junction nucleotides: 15. The CDR3 is 16 residues long. The germline V gene encodes CDR1 MDHEN and CDR2 SYDVKM.

This clonotype was observed many times. This chain links TRBV7-2 with TRBJ2-5; TRBD2 is a possible D gene (6 bases). Per germline, CDR1 SGHTA and CDR2 FQGNSA. Trimming took 0 bases from V and 5 from J, leaving 16 bases between them. The length of the CDR3 is 16 residues. CDR3 sequence (DNA): TGTGCCAGCAGCTTAGCGGCGGAGGGACCTGAGGAGACCCAGTACTTC. Its translation: CASSLAAEGPEETQYF. Supplemented by reference TRBV7-2 and TRBJ2-5, the full variable domain reads GAGVSQSPSNKVTEKGKDVELRCDPISGHTALYWYRQSLGQGLEFLIYFQGNSAPDKSGLPSDRFSAERTGGSVSTLTIQRTQQEDSAVYLCASSLAAEGPEETQYFGPGTRLLVL.

The chain employs TRBV18 and TRBJ1-3; D unclear. CDR1 KGHSH and CDR2 LQKENI come from the germline V gene. The CDR3 consists of 15 residues. Trimming cost V 0 bases and J 4 bases, with 10 bases left between them. The CDR3 DNA sequence: TGTGCCAGCTCACCACCGCATCTGAAAGGAAACACCATATATTTT. It yields the protein CASSPPHLKGNTIYF.

Ten or more counts support this clonotype. V usage is TRBV28 and J usage is TRBJ1-1, with TRBD1 matching over 12 bases. The CDR3 length is 18 residues. Germline CDR1 reads MDHEN; CDR2 reads SYDVKM. Trimming at V came to 7 bases and at J to 5 bases, leaving 17 bases not matched to a gene. As DNA, the CDR3 is TGTGCCAGCATCTCCGGGACAGGGGGCGCTTGGGGTAGTACTGAAGCTTTCTTT. It yields the protein CASISGTGGAWGSTEAFF. Supplemented by reference TRBV28 and TRBJ1-1, the full variable domain reads DVKVTQSSRYLVKRTGEKVFLECVQDMDHENMFWYRQDPGLGLRLIYFSYDVKMKEKGDIPEGYSVSREKKERFSLILESASTNQTSMYLCASISGTGGAWGSTEAFFGQGTRLTVV.

This clonotype was counted between two and nine times. V is TRBV27 and J is TRBJ1-1; tentatively, D is TRBD1 (6 bases). The CDR3 has 12 residues. V dropped 4 bases and J dropped 10 bases, with 13 bases sitting between them. CDR1 is MNHEY, CDR2 SMNVEV, per germline (reference sequence). In DNA form, the CDR3 reads TGTGCCAGCAGTTCGGGTGGGGACACAGCTTTCTTT. This gives the protein CASSSGGDTAFF.

This clonotype was observed a few times. The chain links TRBV2 to TRBJ2-3; 8 positions match TRBD2. Germline V gene data show CDR1 as SNHLY and CDR2 as FYNNEI. Trimming took 8 bases from V and 4 from J; bases not matched to a gene: 11. This CDR3 spans 15 amino acids. CDR3 region: CASSSAAGGSDTQYF. The CDR3 DNA sequence: TGTGCCAGCTCCTCGGCGGCGGGGGGATCAGATACGCAGTATTTT.

The chain carries TRBV30 and TRBJ2-7, with a possible D match to TRBD2 (5 bases). This CDR3 is 13 amino acids long. Germline V gives CDR1 GTSNPN, CDR2 SVGIG (reference sequence). Trimming stripped 3 bases from V and 2 bases from J, with 11 bases between. CDR3 in amino acids: CAWSGDGAYEQYF. The CDR3 DNA reads as TGTGCCTGGAGCGGAGACGGGGCCTACGAGCAGTACTTC.